This T cell receptor beta chain was profiled in a study of T cells of healthy individuals. The V end was cut by 1 base, the J end by 2 bases, with 3 bases between. CDR3 size: 11 residues. CDR1 and CDR2 from the germline V gene are DFQATT and SNEGSKA (reference sequence). Many counts were recorded for this clonotype. MiXCR was run by TCRdb on the 5' RACE reads, yielding one entry per CDR3 protein. The sample holds tens of thousands of distinct CDR3 sequences; 16% are singletons and the top ten take about 4.4%. The source is a human donor in good health. The V gene is TRBV20-1, the J gene TRBJ2-7; D is uncertain. CDR3 loop: CSARVTYEQYF. The CDR3 nucleotides read TGCAGTGCTAGAGTCACCTACGAGCAGTACTTC.